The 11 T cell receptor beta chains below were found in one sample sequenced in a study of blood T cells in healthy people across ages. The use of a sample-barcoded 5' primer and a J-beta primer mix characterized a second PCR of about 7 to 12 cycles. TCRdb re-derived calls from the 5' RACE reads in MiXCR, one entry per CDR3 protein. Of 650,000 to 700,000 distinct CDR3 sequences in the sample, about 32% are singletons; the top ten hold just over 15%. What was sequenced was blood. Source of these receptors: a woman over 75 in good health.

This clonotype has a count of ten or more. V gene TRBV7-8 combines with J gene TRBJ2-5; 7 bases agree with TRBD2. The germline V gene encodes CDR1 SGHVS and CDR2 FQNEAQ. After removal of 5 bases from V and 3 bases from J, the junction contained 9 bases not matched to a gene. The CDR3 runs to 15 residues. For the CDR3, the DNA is TGTGCCAGCAGCCCAATAGGGAGGGCGGAAGAGACCCAGTACTTC. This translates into CASSPIGRAEETQYF.

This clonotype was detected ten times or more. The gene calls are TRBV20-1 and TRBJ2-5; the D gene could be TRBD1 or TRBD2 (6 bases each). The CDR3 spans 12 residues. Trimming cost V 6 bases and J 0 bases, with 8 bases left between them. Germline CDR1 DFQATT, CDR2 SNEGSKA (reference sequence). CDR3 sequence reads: CSARGDQETQYF. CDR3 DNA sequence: TGCAGTGCAAGGGGGGACCAAGAGACCCAGTACTTC.

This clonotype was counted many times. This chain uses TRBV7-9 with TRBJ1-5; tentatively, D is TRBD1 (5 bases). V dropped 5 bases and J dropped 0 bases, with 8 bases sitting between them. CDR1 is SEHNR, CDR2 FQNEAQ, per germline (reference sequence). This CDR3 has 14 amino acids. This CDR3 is CASSQDNSNQPQHF. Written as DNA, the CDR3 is TGTGCCAGCAGCCAGGACAATAGCAATCAGCCCCAGCATTTT. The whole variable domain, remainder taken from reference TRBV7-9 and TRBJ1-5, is DTGVSQNPRHKITKRGQNVTFRCDPISEHNRLYWYRQTLGQGPEFLTYFQNEAQLEKSRLLSDRFSAERPKGSFSTLEIQRTEQGDSAMYLCASSQDNSNQPQHFGDGTRLSIL.

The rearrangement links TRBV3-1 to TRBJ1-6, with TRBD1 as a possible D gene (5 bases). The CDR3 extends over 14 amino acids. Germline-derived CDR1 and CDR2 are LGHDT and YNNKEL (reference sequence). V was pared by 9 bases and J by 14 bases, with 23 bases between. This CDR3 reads CASKHTDSASSLHF. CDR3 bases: TGTGCCAGTAAACATACTGACAGCGCGTCTTCCCTCCACTTT.

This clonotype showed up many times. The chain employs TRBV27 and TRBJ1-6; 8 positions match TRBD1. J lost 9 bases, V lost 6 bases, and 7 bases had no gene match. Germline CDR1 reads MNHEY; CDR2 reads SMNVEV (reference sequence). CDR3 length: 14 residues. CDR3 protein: CASRKAGGGSPLHF. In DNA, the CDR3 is TGTGCCAGCAGGAAGGCAGGGGGCGGTTCACCCCTCCACTTT.

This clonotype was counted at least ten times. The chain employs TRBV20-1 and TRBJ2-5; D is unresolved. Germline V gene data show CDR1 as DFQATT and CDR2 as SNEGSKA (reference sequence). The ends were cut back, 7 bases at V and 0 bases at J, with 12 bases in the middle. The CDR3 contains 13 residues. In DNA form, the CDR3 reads TGCAGTGGGAGATGGGCGAACCAAGAGACCCAGTACTTC. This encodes CSGRWANQETQYF.

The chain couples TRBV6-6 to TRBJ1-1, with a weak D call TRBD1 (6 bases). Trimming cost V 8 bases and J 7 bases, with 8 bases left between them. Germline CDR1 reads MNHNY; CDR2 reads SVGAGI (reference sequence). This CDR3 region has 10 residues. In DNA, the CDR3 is TGTGCCAGCGAGGGGGTTGAAGCTTTCTTT. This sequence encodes CASEGVEAFF.

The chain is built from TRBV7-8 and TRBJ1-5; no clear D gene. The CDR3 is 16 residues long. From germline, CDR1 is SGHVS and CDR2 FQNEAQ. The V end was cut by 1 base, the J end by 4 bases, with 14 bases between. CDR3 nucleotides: TGTGCCAGCAGCTTAGTCCCGCTAGGGAGTAATCAGCCCCAGCATTTT. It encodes CASSLVPLGSNQPQHF.

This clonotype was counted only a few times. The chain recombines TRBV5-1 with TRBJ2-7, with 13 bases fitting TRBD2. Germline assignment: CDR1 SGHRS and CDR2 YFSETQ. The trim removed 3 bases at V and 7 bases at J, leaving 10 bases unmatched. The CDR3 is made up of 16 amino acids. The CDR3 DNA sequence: TGCGCCAGCAGCTACGGACTAGCGGGGGCCTACAATGAGCAGTACTTC. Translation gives CASSYGLAGAYNEQYF.

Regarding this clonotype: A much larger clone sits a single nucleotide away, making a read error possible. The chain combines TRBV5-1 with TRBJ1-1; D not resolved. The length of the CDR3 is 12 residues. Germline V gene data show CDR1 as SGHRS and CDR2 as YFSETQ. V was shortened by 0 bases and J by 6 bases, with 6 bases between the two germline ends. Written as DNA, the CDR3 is TGCGCCAGCAGCTTGGCGTCCGCTGAAGCTTTCTTT. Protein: CASSLASAEAFF. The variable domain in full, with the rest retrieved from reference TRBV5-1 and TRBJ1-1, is KAGVTQTPRYLIKTRGQQVTLSCSPISGHRSVSWYQQTPGQGLQFLFEYFSETQRNKGNFPGRFSGRQFSNSRSEMNVSTLELGDSALYLCASSLASAEAFFGQGTRLTVV.

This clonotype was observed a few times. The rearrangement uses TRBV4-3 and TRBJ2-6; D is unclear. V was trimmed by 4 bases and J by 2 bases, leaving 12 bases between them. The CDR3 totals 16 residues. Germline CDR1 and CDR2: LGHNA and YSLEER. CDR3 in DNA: TGCGCCAGCAGCCCCAGTTGGGTCCCTGGGGCCAACGTCCTGACTTTC. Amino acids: CASSPSWVPGANVLTF.